The rows below give T cell receptor beta chains drawn from one sample of a study of blood T cells in healthy people across ages. MiXCR, applied by TCRdb to the 5' RACE reads, yields one record per CDR3 protein. The table includes 2 million or so distinct CDR3 sequences, around 48% detected once. Sequences were obtained from blood. The receptor set was obtained from a woman between 40 and 55 years old in good health. The CDR3 runs from the conserved cysteine through the conserved F or W. D genes are given only for firm matches. Clone size is stated in some rows and not others, as once, few, many or a class when expanded.

size: few
D: TRBD2
V: TRBV7-2
J: TRBJ2-7
DNA: TGTGCCAGCAGCACGACTAGCGGGGTTACCTACGAGCAGTACTTC
CDR3: CASSTTSGVTYEQYF

size: .
D: .
V: TRBV29-1
J: TRBJ1-2
DNA: TGCAGCGTTGACAGGAATAACTATGGCTACACCTTC
CDR3: CSVDRNNYGYTF

size: .
D: .
V: TRBV4-2
J: TRBJ2-3
DNA: TGTGCCAGCAGCCAAATCAAGCCCGGGGGTGGGATCTCCCTCACAGATACGCAGTATTTT
CDR3: CASSQIKPGGGISLTDTQYF

size: .
D: TRBD2
V: TRBV20-1
J: TRBJ2-7
DNA: TGCAGTGCAAAGCGCACTAGCGGGGGCGAGCAGTACTTC
CDR3: CSAKRTSGGEQYF

size: .
D: .
V: TRBV4-3
J: TRBJ2-2
DNA: TGCGCCAGCAGCCAAGAATCCAGGCCAACCACCGGGGAGCTGTTTTTT
CDR3: CASSQESRPTTGELFF

size: few
D: TRBD2
V: TRBV28
J: TRBJ2-1
DNA: TGTGCCAGCCGTTCCCCGGGGGGGCTAGCGGGGGGCCTATACAATGAGCAGTTCTTC
CDR3: CASRSPGGLAGGLYNEQFF

size: few
D: TRBD1
V: TRBV20-1
J: TRBJ2-7
DNA: TGCAGTGCCAAGGGGGACAGGGTGATCTACGAGCAGTACTTC
CDR3: CSAKGDRVIYEQYF

size: few
D: .
V: TRBV7-2
J: TRBJ2-7
DNA: TGTGCCAGCAGCTTTACCCCAGGTTACGAGCAGTACTTC
CDR3: CASSFTPGYEQYF

size: few
D: .
V: TRBV13
J: TRBJ2-1
DNA: TGTGCCAGCAGCTTACAGGGTTTGGGCCGCAATGAGCAGTTCTTC
CDR3: CASSLQGLGRNEQFF

size: .
D: .
V: TRBV27
J: TRBJ2-3
DNA: TGTGCCAGCATCTCCCTTGGGGGCACAGATACGCAGTATTTT
CDR3: CASISLGGTDTQYF

size: many
D: .
V: TRBV27
J: TRBJ2-4
DNA: TGTGCCAGCAGTCCCGTAGCCAAAAACATTCAGTACTTC
CDR3: CASSPVAKNIQYF

size: few
D: TRBD1
V: TRBV20-1
J: TRBJ2-3
DNA: TGCAGTGCTAGGACAGGGGGTACGCAGTATTTT
CDR3: CSARTGGTQYF

size: .
D: TRBD1
V: TRBV12-3/TRBV12-4
J: TRBJ1-4
DNA: TGTGCCAGCACCCGGGACAGACGGTCTAATGAAAAACTGTTTTTT
CDR3: CASTRDRRSNEKLFF

size: .
D: .
V: TRBV18
J: TRBJ1-1
DNA: TGTGCCAGCTCACCCCGACAGAAAACGAACACTGAAGCTTTCTTT
CDR3: CASSPRQKTNTEAFF

size: .
D: .
V: TRBV21-1
J: TRBJ1-2
DNA: TGTGCCAGCAGCAAAAGGGGACTCAACTATGGCTACACCTTC
CDR3: CASSKRGLNYGYTF

size: .
D: .
V: TRBV5-1
J: TRBJ2-1
DNA: TGCGCCAGCAGCTGGAACACAAACAATGAGCAGTTCTTC
CDR3: CASSWNTNNEQFF

size: .
D: .
V: TRBV3-1
J: TRBJ1-2
DNA: TGTGCCAGCAGCCAAGAGAGGGACCATGGCTACACCTTC
CDR3: CASSQERDHGYTF

size: few
D: .
V: TRBV7-8
J: TRBJ2-6
DNA: TGTGCCAGCAGCGGGCCCATAGGGCCTGGGGCCAACGTCCTGACTTTC
CDR3: CASSGPIGPGANVLTF

size: few
D: TRBD1
V: TRBV4-3
J: TRBJ2-5
DNA: TGCGCCAGCAGCCAAGAGAGAACAGGGGCGTACCAAGAGACCCAGTACTTC
CDR3: CASSQERTGAYQETQYF

size: .
D: .
V: TRBV20-1
J: TRBJ2-5
DNA: TGCAGTGCTCAGGGTTCGGAAGAGACCCAGTACTTC
CDR3: CSAQGSEETQYF

size: .
D: .
V: TRBV6-2/TRBV6-3
J: TRBJ2-7
DNA: TGTGCCAGCAGGCGCAGGGCCTCCTCCTACGAGCAGTACTTC
CDR3: CASRRRASSYEQYF

size: .
D: TRBD2
V: TRBV9
J: TRBJ2-3
DNA: TGTGCCAGCAGCGTAGTCCAGACTAGCGCAACAGATACGCAGTATTTT
CDR3: CASSVVQTSATDTQYF

size: many
D: TRBD2
V: TRBV29-1
J: TRBJ2-1
DNA: TGCAGCGTCTGGACCGGGGGGTCCTCCTACAATGAGCAGTTCTTC
CDR3: CSVWTGGSSYNEQFF

size: .
D: .
V: TRBV20-1
J: TRBJ1-6
DNA: TGCAGTGCCCTAACGGACTCACCCTATTATAATTCACCCCTCCACTTT
CDR3: CSALTDSPYYNSPLHF

size: few
D: TRBD2
V: TRBV5-1
J: TRBJ2-5
DNA: TGCGCCAGCAGCTTGTTGGTAGCGGGGGGGCCTGAGACCCAGTACTTC
CDR3: CASSLLVAGGPETQYF

size: .
D: TRBD1
V: TRBV27
J: TRBJ1-1
DNA: TGTGCCAGCAGCCCGTGGACAGGCCTGAACACTGAAGCTTTCTTT
CDR3: CASSPWTGLNTEAFF

size: few
D: TRBD2
V: TRBV7-2
J: TRBJ2-1
DNA: TGTGCCAGCAGCTTATGGCGGGGGGGCTTCTACAATGAGCAGTTCTTC
CDR3: CASSLWRGGFYNEQFF

size: .
D: .
V: TRBV6-2/TRBV6-3
J: TRBJ2-7
DNA: TGTGCCAGCAGTTACTCGAGCCTACAACCGTACTACGAGCAGTACTTC
CDR3: CASSYSSLQPYYEQYF

size: .
D: .
V: TRBV18
J: TRBJ2-1
DNA: TGTGCCAGCTCGCCGCTCGGGACCGGGCGCGATGAGCAGTTCTTC
CDR3: CASSPLGTGRDEQFF

size: few
D: TRBD1
V: TRBV7-2
J: TRBJ2-1
DNA: TGTGCCAGCAGCCCAAGGACAGGGCGCAGCTCCTACAATGAGCAGTTCTTC
CDR3: CASSPRTGRSSYNEQFF

size: few
D: .
V: TRBV7-2
J: TRBJ1-4
DNA: TGTGCCAGCAGCTTAGAATCCCCAGGGGCGATGTTTTTT
CDR3: CASSLESPGAMFF

size: .
D: TRBD2
V: TRBV10-3
J: TRBJ2-1
DNA: TGTGCCATCAGTGTCGGGCGGGGGGCCTACAATGAGCAGTTCTTC
CDR3: CAISVGRGAYNEQFF

size: .
D: .
V: TRBV18
J: TRBJ2-3
DNA: TGTGCCAGCTCACCACCAGACAGATTCAGCACAGATACGCAGTATTTT
CDR3: CASSPPDRFSTDTQYF

size: .
D: TRBD2
V: TRBV7-2
J: TRBJ2-5
DNA: TGTGCCAGCAGCTTCGGCCTCCTAGCGGGGGGGGAGCAAGAGACCCAGTACTTC
CDR3: CASSFGLLAGGEQETQYF

size: .
D: .
V: TRBV18
J: TRBJ2-7
DNA: TGTGCCAGCTCCCGCGAAAGGGACGAGCAGTACTTC
CDR3: CASSRERDEQYF

size: few
D: .
V: TRBV11-2
J: TRBJ2-4
DNA: TGTGCCAGCAGCGTTGACAGAAACATTCAGTACTTC
CDR3: CASSVDRNIQYF

size: .
D: .
V: TRBV20-1
J: TRBJ2-3
DNA: TGCAGTGCCACCTCCTACACCACTCCATCGAATACGCAGTATTTT
CDR3: CSATSYTTPSNTQYF

size: few
D: .
V: TRBV20-1
J: TRBJ2-5
DNA: TGCAGTGCTAGACAGGACCACTCGGAGACCCAGTACTTC
CDR3: CSARQDHSETQYF

size: .
D: .
V: TRBV20-1
J: TRBJ1-5
DNA: TGCAGTGCTAGAGAAGCATTGACACCGTATAGCAATCAGCCCCAGCATTTT
CDR3: CSAREALTPYSNQPQHF

size: .
D: TRBD1
V: TRBV3-1
J: TRBJ2-7
DNA: TGTGCCAGCAGCCCGTCGGGACAGGGACTCGAGCAGTACTTC
CDR3: CASSPSGQGLEQYF

size: once
D: TRBD2
V: TRBV11-3
J: TRBJ2-3
DNA: TGTGCCAGCAGCTGTGGGACTAGGGCTACAGATACGCAGTATTTT
CDR3: CASSCGTRATDTQYF

size: .
D: .
V: TRBV11-2
J: TRBJ2-5
DNA: TGTGCCAGCAGCTTAGATCATCCAGGGAGACTCCAAGAGACCCAGTACTTC
CDR3: CASSLDHPGRLQETQYF

size: .
D: TRBD1
V: TRBV11-2
J: TRBJ1-4
DNA: TGTGCCAGCACCCGGAGGGGCAGGGGGTCCTTGGAGGAAAAACTGTTTTTT
CDR3: CASTRRGRGSLEEKLFF

size: .
D: TRBD1
V: TRBV20-1
J: TRBJ2-3
DNA: TGCAGTGCACGGCGGGGACAGGGGTTGGATACGCAGTATTTT
CDR3: CSARRGQGLDTQYF

size: .
D: .
V: TRBV5-1
J: TRBJ1-1
DNA: TGCGCCAGTAAACCCACCAGGGGAAACACTGAAGCTTTCTTT
CDR3: CASKPTRGNTEAFF

size: .
D: .
V: TRBV27
J: TRBJ1-5
DNA: TGTGCCAGCAGTCCCGGGACTACTCTGGGGGGCAATCAGCCCCAGCATTTT
CDR3: CASSPGTTLGGNQPQHF

size: once
D: TRBD2
V: TRBV6-2/TRBV6-3
J: TRBJ2-7
DNA: TGTGCCAGCAGCAAAACCGGGACTAGCGGGGGCCGGTACGAGCAGTACTTC
CDR3: CASSKTGTSGGRYEQYF

size: few
D: .
V: TRBV11-2
J: TRBJ2-4
DNA: TGTGCCAGCAGCTTAGCGTTAGGCAGACCCTCCGGGGTAGCCAAAAACATTCAGTACTTC
CDR3: CASSLALGRPSGVAKNIQYF

size: .
D: TRBD2
V: TRBV7-2
J: TRBJ2-3
DNA: TGTGCCAGCAGTTGGCCACCCGGGGGGAGCACAGATACGCAGTATTTT
CDR3: CASSWPPGGSTDTQYF

size: .
D: .
V: TRBV7-9
J: TRBJ2-1
DNA: TGTGCCAGCAGCTTAAGTGGCAGGATGTCCTACAATGAGCAGTTCTTC
CDR3: CASSLSGRMSYNEQFF

size: .
D: .
V: TRBV25-1
J: TRBJ1-6
DNA: TGTGCCAGCAGTAAGAAAGGGAATGTCGATAATTCACCCCTCCACTTT
CDR3: CASSKKGNVDNSPLHF

size: .
D: TRBD1
V: TRBV20-1
J: TRBJ1-6
DNA: TGCAGTGCTAGTCGTGGGACAGGGAATTCACCCCTCCACTTT
CDR3: CSASRGTGNSPLHF

size: few
D: .
V: TRBV20-1
J: TRBJ2-1
DNA: TGCAGTGCTAGCCCAGCGAGCAGCTCCTACAATGAGCAGTTCTTC
CDR3: CSASPASSSYNEQFF